This section outlines one T cell receptor beta chain sequence together with its context. This CDR3 has 15 amino acids. Germline V CDR1 and CDR2: SGHRS, YFSETQ. V lost 0 bases, J lost 2 bases, and 4 bases stayed unmatched. These data belong to a study of blood T cell repertoires in COVID-19. Some clones are missing from TCRdb's copy, which holds only in-frame ones; the method was immunoSEQ multiplex PCR. The sample contains approximately 15,000 clones, approximately 91% of which appear only once. This TCR came from a woman between 65 and 79 years old in a cohort sampled during active or convalescent COVID-19. Sequencing was carried out using peripheral blood. The rearrangement links TRBV5-1 to TRBJ1-2; 7 bases line up with TRBD1. CDR3 DNA: TGCGCCAGCAGCTTGGCTGGACAGGCCAACTATGGCTACACCTTC. Residues: CASSLAGQANYGYTF.